This entry lists 23 T cell receptor beta chains sequenced from one sample in a study of OX40 agonist ivuxolimab in advanced cancers. Data came from immunoSEQ multiplex PCR; TCRdb stores just in-frame clones and leaves some out. Of 83,000 or so clones listed, over 90% are singletons. This sample comprised CD4+ or CD8+ T cells sorted from blood, obtained in a trial of the OX40 agonist ivuxolimab. The receptors were sampled from an adult with an advanced solid tumor such as melanoma, head and neck, liver or kidney cancer.

The table lists this clone with a count of one. V and J are TRBV9 and TRBJ2-7, with a weak D call TRBD1 (6 bases). Germline V gives CDR1 SGDLS, CDR2 YYNGEE. Trimming removed 0 bases from V and 1 base from J, with 20 bases in between. CDR3 length: 18 residues. CDR3 protein: CASSVGTTLPGQSYEQYF. The CDR3 DNA reads as TGTGCCAGCAGCGTAGGAACCACTCTTCCTGGACAGTCCTACGAGCAGTACTTC.

The chain couples TRBV6-5 to TRBJ2-3; 9 nucleotides agree with TRBD2. CDR3 length equals 16 residues. Germline CDR1 MNHEY, CDR2 SVGAGI. V dropped 3 bases and J dropped 5; count of bases not matched to a gene: 9. The CDR3 DNA is TGTGCCAGCAGTTATTTCGCGGGAGGGGCACGAGATACGCAGTATTTT. It is translated as CASSYFAGGARDTQYF.

The chain has TRBV18 and TRBJ2-7; TRBD2 matches 9 bases. Germline CDR1 KGHSH, CDR2 LQKENI. The trim removed 3 bases at V and 2 bases at J, leaving 5 bases unmatched. The CDR3 totals 15 residues. The CDR3 protein is CASSPGLAPTYEQYF. The CDR3 DNA follows: TGTGCCAGCTCACCCGGACTAGCGCCGACCTACGAGCAGTACTTC.

The V gene is TRBV6-5, the J gene TRBJ1-5, with D tentatively TRBD1 (6 bases). CDR1 is MNHEY, CDR2 SVGAGI, per germline. The CDR3 extends over 15 amino acids. Trimming left V 5 bases short and J 0 bases short, with 11 bases between. In DNA, the CDR3 is TGTGCCAGCAGTCCCGGACAGACTAGCAATCAGCCCCAGCATTTT. This codes for CASSPGQTSNQPQHF.

This clone appeared once. J is TRBJ2-7 and V is TRBV5-6; 7 bases map to TRBD1. The CDR3 runs 14 residues. Looked up from germline, CDR1 is SGHDT and CDR2 is YYEEEE. With 5 bases clipped from V and 7 bases from J, the junction kept 12 bases outside the gene matches. The CDR3 nucleotides read TGTGCCAGCAGTTACAGGGGAAGTGGAACGGAGCAGTACTTC. Its translation is CASSYRGSGTEQYF. The entire variable domain, with the rest obtained from reference TRBV5-6 and TRBJ2-7, is as follows: DAGVTQSPTHLIKTRGQQVTLRCSPKSGHDTVSWYQQALGQGPQFIFQYYEEEERQRGNFPDRFSGHQFPNYSSELNVNALLLGDSALYLCASSYRGSGTEQYFGPGTRLTVT.

The CDR3 region has the DNA TGCAGTGCCCGGATGATCAACGAGCAGTACTTC. Amino acid sequence: CSARMINEQYF. V is TRBV20-1 and J is TRBJ2-7; D remains ambiguous. V was trimmed by 6 bases and J by 5 bases, leaving 11 bases between them. The germline V gene encodes CDR1 DFQATT and CDR2 SNEGSKA (reference sequence). The CDR3 totals 11 residues.

The J gene is TRBJ2-2, the V gene TRBV6-5, with 10 bases identical to TRBD1. The CDR3 totals 15 residues. Germline loops: CDR1 MNHEY, CDR2 SVGAGI. The junction had 9 bases not matched to a gene; V was cut back by 10 bases and J by 4 bases. CDR3 sequence: CAILPTGGVTGELFF. CDR3 coding DNA: TGTGCCATTCTCCCGACAGGGGGCGTCACCGGGGAGCTGTTTTTT.

This sequence joins TRBV9 and TRBJ1-5, with D possibly TRBD1 on 6 matching bases. V was pared by 4 bases and J by 5 bases, with 16 bases between. Germline V gives CDR1 SGDLS, CDR2 YYNGEE. This CDR3 comprises 15 residues. This chain's CDR3 is CASSQFGGEDQPQHF. For the CDR3, the DNA is TGTGCCAGCAGCCAATTTGGGGGCGAGGATCAGCCCCAGCATTTT. The full variable domain, rest sourced from reference TRBV9 and TRBJ1-5, is DSGVTQTPKHLITATGQRVTLRCSPRSGDLSVYWYQQSLDQGLQFLIQYYNGEERAKGNILERFSAQQFPDLHSELNLSSLELGDSALYFCASSQFGGEDQPQHFGDGTRLSIL.

The chain combines TRBV29-1 with TRBJ2-3; 9 positions agree with TRBD2. The CDR3 is 15 amino acids. Unmatched junction bases numbered 10, after V lost 3 bases and J lost 6 bases. Germline CDR1 and CDR2: SQVTM and ANQGSEA. CDR3: CSVDLGAGGPDTQYF. DNA of the CDR3: TGCAGCGTTGATTTGGGCGCGGGAGGGCCGGATACGCAGTATTTT.

The J gene is TRBJ1-5, the V gene TRBV11-2, with TRBD1 as a possible D gene (5 bases). The CDR3 totals 14 residues. V was pared by 3 bases and J by 6 bases, with 12 bases between. The germline CDR1 and CDR2 sequences are SGHAT and FQNNGV. For the CDR3, the DNA is TGTGCCAGCAGCTTCGGGGGTTGGAGTCAGCCCCAGCATTTT. It codes for CASSFGGWSQPQHF.

This clone came up a few times. This chain connects TRBV5-1 to TRBJ2-1; 14 bases line up with TRBD2. This CDR3 contains 16 residues. J was trimmed by 9 bases and V by 3 bases; bases with no gene match: 8. Germline V gene data show CDR1 as SGHRS and CDR2 as YFSETQ. The CDR3 nucleotides read TGCGCCAGCAGCTGGGGGACTAGCGGGAGTTGGGCTGAGCAGTTCTTC. This gives the protein CASSWGTSGSWAEQFF.

This clone showed up just a few times. The genes are TRBV6-5 and TRBJ2-7; TRBD1 aligns across 10 bases. Trimming cost V 4 bases and J 6 bases; bases outside gene matches: 6. The germline V gene has CDR1 MNHEY and CDR2 SVGAGI. CDR3 length: 14 amino acids. CDR3 loop: CASSSRDRGREQYF. CDR3 DNA: TGTGCCAGCAGTTCGCGGGACAGGGGACGCGAGCAGTACTTC.

This rearrangement joins TRBV11-2 to TRBJ1-1; D unresolved. The CDR3 has 17 residues. From germline, CDR1 is SGHAT and CDR2 FQNNGV. The V end lost 1 base, the J end lost 2 bases, and 17 bases lay between the germline ends. The CDR3, as DNA: TGTGCCAGCAGCTTAGGTCACTCTTGGCTCCTTAACACTGAAGCTTTCTTT. Translating gives CASSLGHSWLLNTEAFF.

This clone occurred a few times. This chain links TRBV2 with TRBJ2-7; a possible D gene is TRBD1 (6 bases). The CDR3 length is 13 residues. Germline V gene data show CDR1 as SNHLY and CDR2 as FYNNEI. V was clipped by 8 bases and J by 3 bases, with 14 bases between them. This CDR3 is CASGLTGLYEQYF. The CDR3 DNA sequence: TGTGCCAGCGGACTTACAGGGCTCTACGAGCAGTACTTC.

About this clone: Additional DNA sequences in this sample encode the identical CDR3. This chain uses TRBV18 with TRBJ2-5; D possibly corresponds to TRBD2 (6 bases). Trimming stripped 2 bases from V and 2 bases from J, with 6 bases between. This CDR3 contains 13 residues. CDR1 is KGHSH, CDR2 LQKENI, per germline. For the CDR3, the DNA is TGTGCCAGCTCACCAGGAGGGCAAGAGACCCAGTACTTC. Its protein product is CASSPGGQETQYF.

V and J are TRBV19 and TRBJ2-6, with D unresolved. The CDR3 length is 18 residues. V was cut by 2 bases and J by 1 base, with 15 bases left in between. The V gene's germline CDR1 is LNHDA and CDR2 SQIVND (reference sequence). As DNA, the CDR3 is TGTGCCAGTAGTATAAGGGCACCCGTCGGTTCTGGGGCCAACGTCCTGACTTTC. Amino acid sequence: CASSIRAPVGSGANVLTF.

CDR3 in amino acids: CASTTNPGISPLHF. The CDR3 DNA sequence: TGTGCCAGCACCACCAACCCCGGGATCTCACCCCTCCACTTT. This chain links TRBV27 with TRBJ1-6; D not resolved. The V gene's germline CDR1 is MNHEY and CDR2 SMNVEV (reference sequence). This CDR3 has 14 amino acids. Between the trimmed V and J ends, which lost 7 bases and 10 bases, there was a span of 17 bases.

V is TRBV7-9 and J is TRBJ2-2; tentatively, D is TRBD1 (5 bases). The V gene lost 2 bases and the J gene lost 4 bases, with 11 bases spanning the gap. The germline V gene has CDR1 SEHNR and CDR2 FQNEAQ (reference sequence). CDR3 length: 15 amino acids. This CDR3 reads CASSLWQGATGELFF. CDR3 DNA sequence: TGTGCCAGCAGCTTATGGCAGGGTGCCACCGGGGAGCTGTTTTTT. Combining the CDR3 with reference TRBV7-9 and TRBJ2-2 gives the whole variable domain DTGVSQNPRHKITKRGQNVTFRCDPISEHNRLYWYRQTLGQGPEFLTYFQNEAQLEKSRLLSDRFSAERPKGSFSTLEIQRTEQGDSAMYLCASSLWQGATGELFFGEGSRLTVL.

V is TRBV10-3 and J is TRBJ2-7; D gene uncertain. The CDR3 sequence is 13 residues long. CDR1 ENHRY and CDR2 SYGVKD come from the germline V gene. Trimming shortened V by 3 bases and J by 6 bases, and 12 bases separated the two germline ends. The CDR3 is CAISELILSEQYF. The CDR3 coding sequence is TGTGCCATCAGTGAACTAATACTCAGCGAGCAGTACTTC.

The CDR3 loop is CASSFRFSLGEQYF. The CDR3 nucleotides are TGTGCCAGCAGTTTCCGTTTTTCGCTTGGCGAGCAGTACTTC. The J gene is TRBJ2-7, the V gene TRBV27, with no clear D. This CDR3 has 14 amino acids. Trimming took 3 bases from V and 6 from J, leaving 15 bases between them. Per germline, CDR1 MNHEY and CDR2 SMNVEV (reference sequence).

The chain carries TRBV13 and TRBJ1-3; D ambiguous. The germline V and J ends were trimmed by 1 base and 0 bases, with 7 bases remaining between them. CDR1 is PRHDT and CDR2 is FYEKMQ in the germline V gene (reference sequence). CDR3 length: 15 residues. In DNA, the CDR3 is TGTGCCAGCAGCTTAGTAGGAGCCTCTGGAAACACCATATATTTT. Protein: CASSLVGASGNTIYF. Complete variable domain (other parts from reference TRBV13 and TRBJ1-3): AAGVIQSPRHLIKEKRETATLKCYPIPRHDTVYWYQQGPGQDPQFLISFYEKMQSDKGSIPDRFSAQQFSDYHSELNMSSLELGDSALYFCASSLVGASGNTIYFGEGSWLTVV.

CDR3 in DNA: TGTGCCATCAGTGAGGGGGCGGATTCAAAAGAGACCCAGTACTTC. Its protein is CAISEGADSKETQYF. The chain carries TRBV10-3 and TRBJ2-5; D perhaps matches TRBD1 (5 bases). The germline gives CDR1 ENHRY, CDR2 SYGVKD. The CDR3 runs to 15 residues. Between the trimmed V and J ends, which lost 2 bases and 3 bases, there was a span of 13 bases.

The genes are TRBV19 and TRBJ1-5; 7 bases agree with TRBD1. This CDR3 region has 13 residues. Germline CDR1 LNHDA, CDR2 SQIVND (reference sequence). After removal of 7 bases from V and 7 bases from J, the junction contained 7 bases not matched to a gene. Here the CDR3 DNA reads TGTGCCAGTATTCGGGCAGGGGGGCAGCCCCAGCATTTT. Its protein is CASIRAGGQPQHF.